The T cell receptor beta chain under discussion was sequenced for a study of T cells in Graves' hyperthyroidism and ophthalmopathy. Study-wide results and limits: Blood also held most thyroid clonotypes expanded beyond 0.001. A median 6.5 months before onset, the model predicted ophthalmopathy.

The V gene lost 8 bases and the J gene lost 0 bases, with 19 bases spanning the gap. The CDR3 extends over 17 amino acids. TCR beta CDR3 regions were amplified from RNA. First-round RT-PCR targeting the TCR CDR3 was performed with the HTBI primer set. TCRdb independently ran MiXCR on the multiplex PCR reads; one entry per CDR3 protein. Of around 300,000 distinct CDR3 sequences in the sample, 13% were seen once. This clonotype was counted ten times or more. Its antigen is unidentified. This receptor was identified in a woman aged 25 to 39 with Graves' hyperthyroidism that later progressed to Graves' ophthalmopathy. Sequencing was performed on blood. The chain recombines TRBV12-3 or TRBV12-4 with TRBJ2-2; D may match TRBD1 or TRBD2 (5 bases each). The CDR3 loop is CASAYTPGRTNTGELFF. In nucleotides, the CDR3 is TGTGCCAGCGCTTACACCCCGGGACGGACGAACACCGGGGAGCTGTTTTTT.